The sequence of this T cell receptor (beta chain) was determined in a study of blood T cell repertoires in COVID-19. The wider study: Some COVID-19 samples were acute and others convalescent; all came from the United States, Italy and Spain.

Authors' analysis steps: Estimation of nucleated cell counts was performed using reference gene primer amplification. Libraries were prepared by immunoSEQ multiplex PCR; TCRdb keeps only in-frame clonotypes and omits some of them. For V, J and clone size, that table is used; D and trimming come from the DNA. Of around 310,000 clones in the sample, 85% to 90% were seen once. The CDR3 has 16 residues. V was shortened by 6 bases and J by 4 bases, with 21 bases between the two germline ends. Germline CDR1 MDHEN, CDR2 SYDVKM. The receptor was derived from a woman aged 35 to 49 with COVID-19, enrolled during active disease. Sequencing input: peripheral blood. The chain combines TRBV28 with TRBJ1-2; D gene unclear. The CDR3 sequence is CASSPPPLGSGYGYTF. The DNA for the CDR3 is TGTGCCAGCAGCCCCCCCCCGCTGGGCAGCGGCTATGGCTACACCTTC.